This is a list of T cell receptor beta chains from one sample in a study of neurological immune-mediated disorders. TCRdb fed the 5' RACE reads into MiXCR, producing one record per CDR3 protein. Of tens of thousands of distinct CDR3 sequences in the sample, 1.5% were seen once. The specimen sequenced was PBMCs. The receptors were gathered from a woman aged 25 to 39 with multiple sclerosis. The CDR3 runs from the conserved cysteine through the conserved F or W. A D gene is named only where the DNA matches it firmly. Part of the rows lack a size; the others show once, few, many or a class for expanded clones.

D: .
J: TRBJ2-7
size: many
V: TRBV20-1
DNA: TGCAGTGCTAGGAAGGACAATTACGAGCAGTACTTC
CDR3: CSARKDNYEQYF

D: .
J: TRBJ2-3
size: many
V: TRBV20-1
DNA: TGCAGTGCTCCTACACGGACCCGTCCCACAGATACGCAGTATTTT
CDR3: CSAPTRTRPTDTQYF

D: TRBD2
J: TRBJ2-7
size: many
V: TRBV14
DNA: TGTGCCAGCAGCCAAGATCCAGCGGGGGTTTACGAGCAGTACTTC
CDR3: CASSQDPAGVYEQYF

D: TRBD2
J: TRBJ2-4
size: many
V: TRBV5-1
DNA: TGCGCCAGCAGCTTGGCGGGGGGTATAGCCAAAAACATTCAGTACTTC
CDR3: CASSLAGGIAKNIQYF

D: TRBD2
J: TRBJ2-5
size: many
V: TRBV29-1
DNA: TGCAGCGGCACTAGCGGGGGGGCGGGAGAGACCCAGTACTTC
CDR3: CSGTSGGAGETQYF

D: .
J: TRBJ1-1
size: many
V: TRBV25-1
DNA: TGTGCCAGCAGTGAGAAGACAGGAAAGAACACTGAAGCTTTCTTT
CDR3: CASSEKTGKNTEAFF

D: TRBD1
J: TRBJ2-7
size: .
V: TRBV12-3/TRBV12-4
DNA: TGTGCCAGCAGTGGACAGGCCTCCTACGAGCAGTACTTC
CDR3: CASSGQASYEQYF

D: .
J: TRBJ2-1
size: many
V: TRBV12-3/TRBV12-4
DNA: TGTGCCAGCAGTTTACGGGGGTCCTCCAATGAGCAGTTCTTC
CDR3: CASSLRGSSNEQFF

D: TRBD1
J: TRBJ1-6
size: many
V: TRBV5-1
DNA: TGCGCCAGCAGCGGGGACAGTTCACCCCTCCACTTT
CDR3: CASSGDSSPLHF

D: .
J: TRBJ2-1
size: many
V: TRBV5-1
DNA: TGCGCCAGCAGCTTAGACAGTAACAATGAGCAGTTCTTC
CDR3: CASSLDSNNEQFF

D: .
J: TRBJ1-2
size: many
V: TRBV6-2/TRBV6-3
DNA: TGTGCCAGCAGTTACGATCCCGCTCGGACTTCGGCCTATGGCTACACCTTC
CDR3: CASSYDPARTSAYGYTF

D: TRBD2
J: TRBJ2-1
size: many
V: TRBV7-8
DNA: TGTGCCAGCAGCTTAGGTCTCCGGGGGGATGAGCAGTTCTTC
CDR3: CASSLGLRGDEQFF

D: TRBD2
J: TRBJ2-3
size: many
V: TRBV7-9
DNA: TGTGCCGGAAACCGGGGGGTAGGCACAGATACGCAGTATTTT
CDR3: CAGNRGVGTDTQYF

D: .
J: TRBJ1-2
size: once
V: TRBV6-6
DNA: TGTGCCAGCAGTGGTACGGCCTCGGCTAACTATGGCTACACCTTC
CDR3: CASSGTASANYGYTF

D: .
J: TRBJ1-1
size: many
V: TRBV7-9
DNA: TGTGCCAGCAGCATAAAGTCGGGGAACACTGAAGCTTTCTTT
CDR3: CASSIKSGNTEAFF

D: TRBD1
J: TRBJ2-2
size: many
V: TRBV3-1
DNA: TGTGCCAGCGGGACAGGGACTCTAACCGGGGAGCTGTTTTTT
CDR3: CASGTGTLTGELFF

D: .
J: TRBJ2-3
size: many
V: TRBV20-1
DNA: TGCAGTGCTAGAGATGCTAGCGCGAGCACAGATACGCAGTATTTT
CDR3: CSARDASASTDTQYF

D: .
J: TRBJ1-1
size: many
V: TRBV7-2
DNA: TGTGCCAGCAGCTTAGCGTCCATAAACACTGAAGCTTTCTTT
CDR3: CASSLASINTEAFF

D: .
J: TRBJ1-1
size: many
V: TRBV6-1
DNA: TGTGCCAGCAGTACCGATGAAGCTTTCTTT
CDR3: CASSTDEAFF

D: .
J: TRBJ2-5
size: many
V: TRBV20-1
DNA: TGCAGTGCTAGAGAAGTTGCGGGGCGAGAGACCCAGTACTTC
CDR3: CSAREVAGRETQYF

D: .
J: TRBJ1-5
size: many
V: TRBV20-1
DNA: TGCAGTGCTAAGGCGGTCAGGGTTAACAATCAGCCCCAGCATTTT
CDR3: CSAKAVRVNNQPQHF

D: TRBD1
J: TRBJ2-2
size: many
V: TRBV5-1
DNA: TGCGCCAGCAGCGGGGGCTACAGGGGACCCGGGGAGCTGTTTTTT
CDR3: CASSGGYRGPGELFF

D: .
J: TRBJ2-7
size: many
V: TRBV5-5
DNA: TGTGCCAGCAGCTTGTCGGGGTACGAGCAGTACTTC
CDR3: CASSLSGYEQYF

D: .
J: TRBJ2-3
size: many
V: TRBV10-3
DNA: TGTGCCATCAGTGGTGACTTCACAGATACGCAGTATTTT
CDR3: CAISGDFTDTQYF

D: TRBD2
J: TRBJ2-1
size: many
V: TRBV20-1
DNA: TGCAGTGCTAGAGGCGGGGGGGCTTTGAATGAGCAGTTCTTC
CDR3: CSARGGGALNEQFF

D: .
J: TRBJ2-7
size: many
V: TRBV7-2
DNA: TGTGCCAGCAGCTTATCTCAGGGGAGGGGGGCCTACGAGCAGTACTTC
CDR3: CASSLSQGRGAYEQYF

D: .
J: TRBJ2-3
size: many
V: TRBV6-2/TRBV6-3
DNA: TGTGCCAGCAGTCGTCCCGGAGCAAATACGCAGTATTTT
CDR3: CASSRPGANTQYF

D: .
J: TRBJ2-5
size: many
V: TRBV12-3/TRBV12-4
DNA: TGTGCCAGCAGTTTGCAACGGGAGACCCAGTACTTC
CDR3: CASSLQRETQYF

D: .
J: TRBJ2-2
size: many
V: TRBV20-1
DNA: TGCAGTGCTAGAGATCAAGGCTGGGGCGCGAACACCGGGGAGCTGTTTTTT
CDR3: CSARDQGWGANTGELFF

D: .
J: TRBJ1-1
size: many
V: TRBV20-1
DNA: TGCAGTGCTAGATCCGCAGGGGTTGAAGCTTTCTTT
CDR3: CSARSAGVEAFF

D: TRBD1
J: TRBJ1-2
size: many
V: TRBV20-1
DNA: TGCAGTGCTAGACAAGGGACAGGGAAACTTTATGGCTACACCTTC
CDR3: CSARQGTGKLYGYTF

D: TRBD2
J: TRBJ2-3
size: .
V: TRBV20-1
DNA: TGCAGTGCTACACCCAGGGAGGGGAGGACAGATACGCAGTATTTT
CDR3: CSATPREGRTDTQYF

D: .
J: TRBJ1-1
size: many
V: TRBV6-2/TRBV6-3
DNA: TGTGCCAGCAGGCCCGAGCCCAGGGGAGCTGAAGCTTTCTTT
CDR3: CASRPEPRGAEAFF

D: TRBD1
J: TRBJ2-7
size: many
V: TRBV20-1
DNA: TGCAGTGCTCCCCTGGGACAGGGGGCCTACGAGCAGTACTTC
CDR3: CSAPLGQGAYEQYF

D: .
J: TRBJ2-7
size: many
V: TRBV2
DNA: TGTGCCACCACAGGATTCTACGAGCAGTACTTC
CDR3: CATTGFYEQYF

D: .
J: TRBJ2-5
size: many
V: TRBV7-2
DNA: TGTGCCAGCAGCTTTGGGGGGGCCGATGAGACCCAGTACTTC
CDR3: CASSFGGADETQYF

D: .
J: TRBJ2-1
size: many
V: TRBV7-6
DNA: TGTGCCAGCAGCTTAGCAGCAGGGGGGGGGTTTGAGCAGTTCTTC
CDR3: CASSLAAGGGFEQFF

D: TRBD1
J: TRBJ1-1
size: many
V: TRBV7-2
DNA: TGTGCCAGCAGCTCGACCCCGGGACAGTACACTGAAGCTTTCTTT
CDR3: CASSSTPGQYTEAFF

D: .
J: TRBJ1-1
size: many
V: TRBV27
DNA: TGTGCCAGCAGTTTAGGGAGGAGCACTGAAGCTTTCTTT
CDR3: CASSLGRSTEAFF

D: TRBD1
J: TRBJ1-5
size: many
V: TRBV20-1
DNA: TGCAGTGCTAGAGTTCAGGGGGGACAGCCCCAGCATTTT
CDR3: CSARVQGGQPQHF

D: TRBD1
J: TRBJ1-2
size: many
V: TRBV7-3
DNA: TGTGCCAGCAGCCCGACCGGGACAGGGACCTATGGCTACACCTTC
CDR3: CASSPTGTGTYGYTF